This T cell receptor (beta chain) was profiled in a study of control samples from healthy donors and cancer patients. TCRdb's table, derived via immunoSEQ multiplex PCR, lists solely in-frame clones and lacks some. The sample consists of about 49,000 clones, around 90% of them appearing once. Trimming shortened V by 5 bases and J by 9 bases, and 14 bases separated the two germline ends. The germline gives CDR1 SEHNR, CDR2 FQNEAQ (reference sequence). The CDR3 extends over 13 amino acids. The V call is TRBV7-9, the J call TRBJ2-1, with D tentatively TRBD1 (6 bases). Sequenced: PBMCs. This sequence originates from a man aged 30 to 45 with colorectal cancer. The CDR3 spells CASSQSQGAEQFF. In DNA, the CDR3 is TGTGCCAGCAGCCAATCACAGGGAGCTGAGCAGTTCTTC. Full variable domain (outside the CDR3, taken from reference TRBV7-9 and TRBJ2-1): DTGVSQNPRHKITKRGQNVTFRCDPISEHNRLYWYRQTLGQGPEFLTYFQNEAQLEKSRLLSDRFSAERPKGSFSTLEIQRTEQGDSAMYLCASSQSQGAEQFFGPGTRLTVL.